The 7 T cell receptor beta chains given below trace back to one sample, sequenced in a study of cytomegalovirus exposure and HLA in healthy donors. The PCR employed 60 Vbeta primers together with 13 Jbeta primers. Profiling relied on immunoSEQ multiplex PCR, and the TCRdb table lists in-frame clones only, not all of them. The data show roughly 130,000 clones, roughly 82% seen once. The sequenced sample was PBMCs. The source is a woman between 18 and 30 years old in good health and CMV-seropositive.

The J gene is TRBJ2-2, the V gene TRBV2; D is possibly TRBD2 (7 bases). Looked up from germline, CDR1 is SNHLY and CDR2 is FYNNEI. Trimming cost V 6 bases and J 3 bases, with 17 bases left between them. The CDR3 is 16 residues long. CDR3 amino acids: CASRIVGGAYTGELFF. The CDR3 DNA is TGTGCCAGCAGGATCGTTGGGGGGGCCTACACCGGGGAGCTGTTTTTT.

The V call is TRBV10-2, the J call TRBJ1-4; D is perhaps TRBD1 (5 bases). The V and J ends lost 3 bases and 0 bases respectively, with 5 bases between them. The germline CDR1 and CDR2 sequences are WSHSY and SAAADI. The CDR3 contains 14 residues. The CDR3 loop is CASSDRATNEKLFF. For the CDR3, the DNA is TGCGCCAGCAGTGACAGGGCAACTAATGAAAAACTGTTTTTT.

This clone was detected once. The chain links TRBV15 to TRBJ2-4, with D possibly being TRBD2 (7 bases). Per germline, CDR1 LNHNV and CDR2 YYDKDF (reference sequence). The CDR3 extends over 15 amino acids. Trimming removed 0 bases at V and 6 bases at J, with 12 bases between. The CDR3 reads CATSRDLGGRNIQYF. The CDR3 DNA reads TGTGCCACCAGCAGAGATCTCGGGGGGCGAAACATTCAGTACTTC.

The chain is built from TRBV28 and TRBJ1-5; TRBD1 might be the D (6 bases). Trimming took off 11 bases at V and 3 bases at J, with 11 bases between the two ends. This CDR3 comprises 12 residues. Germline V gene data show CDR1 as MDHEN and CDR2 as SYDVKM. Written as DNA, the CDR3 is TGTGCCTCACAGGGTAACAATCAGCCCCAGCATTTT. Translating gives CASQGNNQPQHF. Variable domain in full (rest from reference TRBV28 and TRBJ1-5): DVKVTQSSRYLVKRTGEKVFLECVQDMDHENMFWYRQDPGLGLRLIYFSYDVKMKEKGDIPEGYSVSREKKERFSLILESASTNQTSMYLCASQGNNQPQHFGDGTRLSIL.

This clone showed up just a few times. This chain joins TRBV7-3 and TRBJ2-2, with unresolved D. Trimming removed 2 bases from V and 2 bases from J, with 9 bases in between. Germline V lookup: CDR1 SGHTA, CDR2 FQGTGA. CDR3 length: 15 residues. CDR3: CASSLFRGNTGELFF. CDR3 coding DNA: TGTGCCAGCAGCTTATTCCGCGGTAACACCGGGGAGCTGTTTTTT.

This clone occurred a few times. The chain is built from TRBV18 and TRBJ2-5; a weak D match, TRBD2 (6 bases). With 1 base removed from V and 7 bases from J, the gap between germline ends came to 13 bases. Germline lookup yields CDR1 KGHSH and CDR2 LQKENI. This CDR3 is built from 14 residues. The CDR3 coding sequence is TGTGCCAGCTCACCACAGGGAATGGAGGGGACCCAGTACTTC. This sequence encodes CASSPQGMEGTQYF.

This CDR3 reads CASSLEGQGGNGGELFF. CDR3 coding DNA: TGTGCCAGCAGCTTAGAGGGCCAGGGGGGAAATGGCGGGGAGCTGTTTTTT. The V gene is TRBV7-2, the J gene TRBJ2-2; D perhaps matches TRBD1 (7 bases). Germline V gives CDR1 SGHTA, CDR2 FQGNSA. V was clipped by 1 base and J by 7 bases, with 19 bases between them. The CDR3 has 17 amino acids.